A selection of T cell receptor beta chains follows, all from one sample in a study of blood T cell repertoires in COVID-19. Generated by immunoSEQ multiplex PCR, the TCRdb table keeps only in-frame clones and is missing some. The profile shows about 200,000 clones, approximately 80% of them singletons. Sequences were obtained from peripheral blood. Receptor source: a man aged 50 to 59 who had recovered from COVID-19. The CDR3 runs from the conserved cysteine through the conserved F or W. A D gene is named only where the DNA matches it firmly. The size entry is marked missing in some rows and otherwise reads once, few, many or a size class.

V	D	size	J	CDR3	DNA
TRBV2	.	.	TRBJ1-5	CASTQGRIQPQHF	TGTGCCAGCACCCAGGGGCGAATTCAGCCCCAGCATTTT
TRBV5-1	TRBD2	.	TRBJ2-5	CASSETSEAQYF	TGCGCCAGCAGCGAAACTAGCGAGGCCCAGTACTTC
TRBV30	.	.	TRBJ2-2	CARQATNTGELFF	TGTGCCAGACAGGCCACCAACACCGGGGAGCTGTTTTTT
TRBV18	.	.	TRBJ1-1	CASSPLQGEGTEAFF	TGTGCCAGCTCACCACTACAGGGCGAGGGGACTGAAGCTTTCTTT
TRBV7-2	TRBD2	.	TRBJ2-3	CASSYPGLGGAQYF	TGTGCCAGCAGTTACCCGGGACTCGGGGGGGCGCAGTATTTT
TRBV18	TRBD1	.	TRBJ1-2	CASSPGRGLSNYGYTF	TGTGCCAGCTCACCAGGCAGGGGGCTGTCGAACTATGGCTACACCTTC
TRBV30	TRBD1	.	TRBJ1-1	CAWDRAVNTEAFF	TGTGCCTGGGACAGGGCCGTGAACACTGAAGCTTTCTTT
TRBV6-1	.	.	TRBJ1-2	CASSEAASPNYGYTF	TGTGCCAGCAGTGAAGCGGCCAGTCCTAACTATGGCTACACCTTC
TRBV3-1/TRBV3-2	.	.	TRBJ2-3	CASSRNLALSTDTQYF	TGTGCCAGCAGCCGTAACCTAGCGTTGAGCACAGATACGCAGTATTTT
TRBV28	.	.	TRBJ1-2	CASSATHYGYTF	TGTGCCAGCAGTGCTACCCATTATGGCTACACCTTC
TRBV2	TRBD2	.	TRBJ2-1	CASSEALAGGPNKWINEQFF	TGTGCCAGCAGTGAAGCCCTAGCGGGAGGGCCCAATAAATGGATCAATGAGCAGTTCTTC
TRBV29-1	.	.	TRBJ1-1	CSGYQGLGTEAFF	TGCAGCGGCTATCAGGGTCTGGGGACTGAAGCTTTCTTT
TRBV5-4	.	.	TRBJ1-2	CASSPRPGQDYGYTF	TGTGCCAGCAGCCCAAGACCGGGACAAGACTATGGCTACACCTTC
TRBV9	.	once	TRBJ2-3	CASSVEQDTSTDTQYF	TGTGCCAGCAGCGTCGAGCAGGATACGAGCACAGATACGCAGTATTTT
TRBV4-2	.	.	TRBJ2-7	CASSQDVRGMVYF	TGTGCCAGCAGCCAAGATGTTCGAGGGATGGTGTACTTC
TRBV7-9	TRBD1	once	TRBJ1-4	CASSRGQVFDEKLFF	TGTGCCAGCAGCCGAGGACAGGTTTTTGATGAAAAACTGTTTTTT
TRBV7-9	TRBD1	.	TRBJ2-7	CASSFETGGVFGDEQYF	TGTGCCAGCAGCTTCGAAACAGGGGGCGTTTTCGGTGACGAGCAGTACTTC
TRBV10-3	.	.	TRBJ2-3	CAISVEGDTQYF	TGTGCCATCAGTGTCGAGGGCGATACGCAGTATTTT
TRBV19	TRBD2	.	TRBJ2-1	CASSTSLAGGDNEQFF	TGTGCCAGTAGTACCTCATTAGCGGGAGGAGACAATGAGCAGTTCTTC
TRBV28	.	.	TRBJ1-6	CASHWTGNSPLHF	TGTGCCAGCCACTGGACTGGAAATTCACCCCTCCACTTT
TRBV6-5	.	.	TRBJ1-1	CASSYSRQVNTEAFF	TGTGCCAGCAGTTACTCGAGACAAGTGAACACTGAAGCTTTCTTT
TRBV10-2	TRBD1	.	TRBJ1-1	CASSRPGTGVGTEAFF	TGCGCCAGCAGTCGTCCCGGGACAGGGGTGGGAACTGAAGCTTTCTTT
TRBV5-1	.	.	TRBJ1-1	CASSLDPRDHTEAFF	TGCGCCAGCAGCTTGGACCCTCGGGATCACACTGAAGCTTTCTTT
TRBV11-3	TRBD1	.	TRBJ2-5	CASSLGTGYQETQYF	TGTGCCAGCAGCTTGGGGACAGGATATCAAGAGACCCAGTACTTC
TRBV3-1/TRBV3-2	TRBD1	.	TRBJ2-3	CASSPGDRLTDTQYF	TGTGCCAGCAGCCCCGGGGACAGGTTGACAGATACGCAGTATTTT
TRBV27	.	.	TRBJ1-2	CASSSGMGYGYTF	TGTGCCAGCAGTTCAGGGATGGGCTATGGCTACACCTTC
TRBV6-2/TRBV6-3	.	.	TRBJ2-7	CASSQGLGAREQYF	TGTGCCAGCAGCCAGGGTTTAGGGGCGCGAGAGCAGTACTTC
TRBV18	.	.	TRBJ2-7	CASSGSDSSYEQYF	TGTGCCAGCTCAGGTTCGGACAGCTCCTACGAGCAGTACTTC
TRBV6-4	TRBD2	.	TRBJ2-1	CASSDRLAGDKSSNEQFF	TGTGCCAGCAGTGATAGACTAGCGGGAGATAAAAGTAGCAATGAGCAGTTCTTC
TRBV2	.	once	TRBJ1-6	CASSEGGGRSPLHF	TGTGCCAGCAGTGAGGGCGGGGGCAGATCACCCCTCCACTTT
TRBV6-5	TRBD1	.	TRBJ1-3	CASSQTGGSGNTIYF	TGTGCCAGCAGCCAGACAGGGGGCTCTGGAAACACCATATATTTT
TRBV29-1	.	.	TRBJ1-1	CSVNVGGRKSNTEAFF	TGCAGCGTTAATGTGGGGGGTCGAAAATCGAACACTGAAGCTTTCTTT
TRBV29-1	TRBD1	.	TRBJ1-1	CSVLGQDAYTEAFF	TGCAGCGTTCTAGGACAGGATGCGTACACTGAAGCTTTCTTT